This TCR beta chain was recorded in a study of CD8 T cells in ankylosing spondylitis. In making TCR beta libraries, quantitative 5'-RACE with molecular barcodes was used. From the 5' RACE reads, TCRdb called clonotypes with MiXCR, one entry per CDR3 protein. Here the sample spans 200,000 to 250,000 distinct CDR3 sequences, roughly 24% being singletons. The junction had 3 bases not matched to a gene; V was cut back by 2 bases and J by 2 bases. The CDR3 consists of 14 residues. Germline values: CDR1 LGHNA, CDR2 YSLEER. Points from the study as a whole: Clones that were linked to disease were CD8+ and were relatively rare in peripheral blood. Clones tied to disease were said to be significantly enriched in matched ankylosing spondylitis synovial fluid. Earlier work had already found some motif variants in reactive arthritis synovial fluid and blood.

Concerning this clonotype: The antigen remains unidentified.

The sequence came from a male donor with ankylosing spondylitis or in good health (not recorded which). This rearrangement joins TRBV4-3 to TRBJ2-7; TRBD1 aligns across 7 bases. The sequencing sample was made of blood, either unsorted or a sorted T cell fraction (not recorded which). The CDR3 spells CASSQSGQAYEQYF. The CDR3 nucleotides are TGCGCCAGCAGCCAAAGCGGACAGGCCTACGAGCAGTACTTC.